A single sample gave rise to the 20 T cell receptor beta chains below, sequenced in a study of blood T cell repertoires in COVID-19 (TCRdb year 2020). Libraries came from the immunoSEQ multiplex PCR assay. Drawn from immuneACCESS, this table holds only the in-frame rearrangements with V and J called that TCRdb kept. Clones are partly lost; checked studies trace under half to an unresolved V gene and leave the rest unexplained. The sample yields roughly 200,000 clones; about nine tenths were counted once. The ten largest clones take up 5.5% to 8.5% of the sample. Sequenced: PBMCs or T cells enriched from blood (not recorded which). These TCRs come from a man aged 25 to 40 in a cohort exposed to, infected with or recovered from COVID-19 (not recorded which).

This clone was detected only once. The genes are TRBV28 and TRBJ1-2; 10 nucleotides match TRBD1. The germline gives CDR1 MDHEN, CDR2 SYDVKM. The J segment lost 7 bases and the V segment lost 6 bases, leaving 11 bases of the junction unmatched. The CDR3 extends over 15 amino acids. The CDR3, as DNA: TGTGCCAGCAGGAAAGTGAGACAGGGGGCCTTTGGCTACACCTTC. Its protein is CASRKVRQGAFGYTF.

This chain connects TRBV9 to TRBJ2-7; D may be TRBD2 (6 bases). CDR3 length: 15 residues. V was clipped by 0 bases and J by 7 bases, with 17 bases between them. Germline V gene data show CDR1 as SGDLS and CDR2 as YYNGEE. Here the CDR3 reads CASSVDTSDGREQYF. The CDR3 DNA follows: TGTGCCAGCAGCGTAGACACATCGGATGGGAGGGAGCAGTACTTC.

This chain links TRBV3-1 (or the pseudogene TRBV3-2) with TRBJ2-1, with D possibly matching TRBD1 (6 bases). The CDR3 covers 14 residues. Germline assignment: CDR1 LGHDT and CDR2 YNNKEL (reference sequence). V gave up 0 bases and J gave up 8 bases, with 11 bases separating them. The CDR3 DNA follows: TGTGCCAGCAGCCAAGAGGGCTGGGGGCATGAGCAGTTCTTC. It specifies CASSQEGWGHEQFF.

The chain combines TRBV5-1 with TRBJ1-1; the D is unclear. The CDR3 runs 13 residues. Germline V lookup: CDR1 SGHRS, CDR2 YFSETQ. V was trimmed by 0 bases and J by 3 bases, leaving 6 bases between them. The CDR3 sequence: CASSLVVDTEAFF. The CDR3 DNA sequence: TGCGCCAGCAGCTTGGTAGTCGACACTGAAGCTTTCTTT.

The rearrangement links TRBV7-2 to TRBJ2-7; TRBD2 matches at 7 bases. Germline-derived CDR1 and CDR2 are SGHTA and FQGNSA. This CDR3 region has 18 residues. Trimming at V came to 5 bases and at J to 1 base, leaving 17 bases not matched to a gene. The CDR3 DNA reads TGTGCCAGCAGCCAAAGTCGGGGGGAGGGCCGGAGATCCTACGAGCAGTACTTC. Its translation is CASSQSRGEGRRSYEQYF.

The chain couples TRBV10-3 to TRBJ1-2; D may be TRBD1 (5 bases). Germline lookup yields CDR1 ENHRY and CDR2 SYGVKD. The CDR3 sequence is 13 residues long. With 5 bases removed from V and 5 bases from J, the gap between germline ends came to 12 bases. CDR3 in DNA: TGTGCCATCAGTTCGGACACGATTTATGGCTACACCTTC. Translating gives CAISSDTIYGYTF.

V is TRBV7-2 and J is TRBJ2-3; 7 bases map to TRBD2. Germline V lookup: CDR1 SGHTA, CDR2 FQGNSA. With V trimmed by 3 bases and J by 2 bases, 5 bases remained unmatched. The CDR3 has 15 residues. The CDR3 region is CASSFSRDYTDTQYF. The CDR3 region has the DNA TGTGCCAGCAGCTTCTCCCGGGACTACACAGATACGCAGTATTTT. Full variable domain (remainder filled in from reference TRBV7-2 and TRBJ2-3): GAGVSQSPSNKVTEKGKDVELRCDPISGHTALYWYRQSLGQGLEFLIYFQGNSAPDKSGLPSDRFSAERTGGSVSTLTIQRTQQEDSAVYLCASSFSRDYTDTQYFGPGTRLTVL.

This clone was counted only a few times. V is TRBV7-6 and J is TRBJ1-1; TRBD1 is a possible D gene (5 bases). Germline V gene lookup returns CDR1 SGHVS and CDR2 FNYEAQ. The CDR3 loop spans 15 amino acids. The V end lost 4 bases, the J end lost 8 bases, and 20 bases lay between the germline ends. The chain's CDR3 is CASSSFTAGGGEAFF. The CDR3 bases are TGTGCCAGCAGCTCATTCACCGCCGGGGGGGGAGAAGCTTTCTTT.

This rearrangement joins TRBV7-2 to TRBJ1-4; 7 bases fit TRBD1. Losses at the gene ends were 5 bases for V and 4 bases for J; bases not matched to a gene: 7. Germline values: CDR1 SGHTA, CDR2 FQGNSA. CDR3 length equals 15 residues. This chain's CDR3 is CASSKNRGLNEKLFF. The CDR3, as DNA: TGTGCCAGCAGCAAAAACAGGGGACTTAATGAAAAACTGTTTTTT.

The J gene is TRBJ2-1, the V gene TRBV7-8, with 7 bases aligning to TRBD1. V lost 1 base to trimming and J lost 15 bases; unmatched junction nucleotides: 9. The CDR3 covers 13 residues. Germline CDR1 SGHVS, CDR2 FQNEAQ. The CDR3 DNA sequence: TGTGCCAGCAGCTTAGGACAGGGACCATGGTGGTTCTTC. Protein product: CASSLGQGPWWFF.

The chain links TRBV9 to TRBJ2-3; D uncertain. CDR1 SGDLS and CDR2 YYNGEE come from the germline V gene. The V end lost 4 bases, the J end lost 0 bases, and 12 bases lay between the germline ends. The CDR3 extends over 15 amino acids. Here the CDR3 reads CASSPRWASTDTQYF. Written as DNA, the CDR3 is TGTGCCAGCAGCCCCCGTTGGGCCAGCACAGATACGCAGTATTTT.

The chain links TRBV19 to TRBJ1-4; TRBD1 might be the D (6 bases). The CDR3 extends over 14 amino acids. V gave up 6 bases and J gave up 4 bases, with 12 bases separating them. In germline, CDR1 is LNHDA, CDR2 SQIVND (reference sequence). The DNA of the CDR3 is TGTGCCAGTAGGAAAAGGACAGTTAATGAAAAACTGTTTTTT. Protein product: CASRKRTVNEKLFF.

CDR3 loop: CASSLLGTRAYNEQFF. For the CDR3, the DNA is TGTGCCAGCAGCTTATTGGGGACTCGAGCCTACAATGAGCAGTTCTTC. The rearrangement links TRBV7-6 to TRBJ2-1; possible D gene TRBD2, 6 bases. In germline, CDR1 is SGHVS, CDR2 FNYEAQ. V gave up 2 bases and J gave up 2 bases, with 13 bases separating them. This CDR3 comprises 16 residues.

This chain uses TRBV5-6 with TRBJ2-1; D may be TRBD1 (5 bases). This CDR3 spans 15 amino acids. The V end lost 2 bases, the J end lost 9 bases, and 18 bases lay between the germline ends. CDR1 and CDR2 from the germline V gene are SGHDT and YYEEEE. The CDR3: CASSLLGENSGEQFF. The DNA for the CDR3 is TGTGCCAGCAGCTTATTAGGGGAAAATAGTGGTGAGCAGTTCTTC. The full variable domain, its missing parts supplied by reference TRBV5-6 and TRBJ2-1, is DAGVTQSPTHLIKTRGQQVTLRCSPKSGHDTVSWYQQALGQGPQFIFQYYEEEERQRGNFPDRFSGHQFPNYSSELNVNALLLGDSALYLCASSLLGENSGEQFFGPGTRLTVL.

The CDR3 nucleotides are TGTGCCAGCAGTTATCTAGCTGGCAATGAGCAGTTCTTC. It yields the protein CASSYLAGNEQFF. This chain links TRBV6-2 or TRBV6-3 with TRBJ2-1; weak D call: TRBD2 (5 bases). The germline V gene has CDR1 MNHEY and CDR2 SVGEGT. The CDR3 loop spans 13 amino acids. V gave up 3 bases and J gave up 6 bases, with 9 bases separating them.

V gene TRBV6-5 combines with J gene TRBJ2-7; TRBD1 agrees at 9 bases. This CDR3 is 14 amino acids long. With V trimmed by 5 bases and J by 5 bases, 7 bases remained unmatched. Per germline, CDR1 MNHEY and CDR2 SVGAGI. The CDR3 nucleotides read TGTGCCAGCAGTCGACCGGGACAGGGTAACGAGCAGTACTTC. Its translation is CASSRPGQGNEQYF.

The rearrangement links TRBV27 to TRBJ1-2; tentative D call: TRBD1 (6 bases). The CDR3 consists of 13 residues. The V end lost 2 bases, the J end lost 8 bases, and 12 bases lay between the germline ends. The germline CDR1 and CDR2 sequences are MNHEY and SMNVEV (reference sequence). The CDR3 sequence: CASSLQGWGGYTF. The CDR3 coding sequence is TGTGCCAGCAGTTTACAGGGGTGGGGAGGCTACACCTTC.

The rearrangement links TRBV27 to TRBJ1-2, with 7 bases aligning to TRBD1. The germline CDR1 and CDR2 sequences are MNHEY and SMNVEV (reference sequence). The CDR3 sequence is 13 residues long. V shed 4 bases, J shed 7 bases, and the junction held 6 bases outside the gene matches. CDR3 protein: CASSSGGKGGYTF. CDR3 nucleotides: TGTGCCAGCAGTTCAGGGGGGAAGGGTGGCTACACCTTC.

This chain links TRBV27 with TRBJ2-7; the match to TRBD1 covers 9 bases. J gave up 7 bases and V 6 bases, and 10 bases lay outside the gene matches. The CDR3 sequence is 14 residues long. The germline gives CDR1 MNHEY, CDR2 SMNVEV (reference sequence). The CDR3 bases are TGTGCCAGCAGCACCGGACAGGGGTCGAGGGAGCAGTACTTC. The encoded protein is CASSTGQGSREQYF.

The gene calls are TRBV9 and TRBJ1-3, with D unresolved. Trimming cost V 4 bases and J 0 bases, with 14 bases left between them. CDR3 length: 16 residues. Germline CDR1 and CDR2: SGDLS and YYNGEE. Here the CDR3 DNA reads TGTGCCAGCAGCCGCCAAGAGAGTTACTCTGGAAACACCATATATTTT. Translation gives CASSRQESYSGNTIYF.